The source of this T cell receptor (beta chain) is a study of blood T cell repertoires in COVID-19. This CDR3 has 13 amino acids. Between the trimmed V and J ends, which lost 2 bases and 8 bases, there was a span of 13 bases. Germline V gives CDR1 SGHRS, CDR2 YFSETQ. Each participant's cohort was designated according to participant-reported clinical history. Sequencing was performed with immunoSEQ multiplex PCR; in TCRdb, only in-frame clones are kept and a portion is missing. This sample yields about 500,000 clones, of which 87% are seen a single time; under 0.85% belongs to the top ten. This receptor was obtained from a woman between 18 and 29 years old who had recovered from COVID-19. The chain is built from TRBV5-1 and TRBJ1-2; D not resolved. The specimen was PBMCs or T cells enriched from blood (not recorded which). In DNA, the CDR3 is TGCGCCAGCAGCTTCGAGGGCATGGGGGGCTACACCTTC. It translates to CASSFEGMGGYTF.